This TCR beta chain was identified during a study of blood T cell repertoires in COVID-19. Study-level background: Italy, Spain and the United States were the sources of the convalescent and acute COVID-19 samples. In each case, the material was cDNA or gDNA derived from T cells, B-cell-depleted T cells, or PBMCs.

CDR1 and CDR2 from the germline V gene are SGHDT and YYEEEE. Trimming removed 0 bases at V and 5 bases at J, with 14 bases between. The CDR3 contains 16 residues. Original analysis: Amplified reference gene primers provided the basis for estimating nucleated cell counts. Some clones are missing from TCRdb's copy, which holds only in-frame ones; the method was immunoSEQ multiplex PCR. V and J calls and clone size are as listed in that table; D and trimming were resolved from the DNA. The sample comprises under 300,000 clones, approximately 87% of which are singletons, and over 9.5% rests with the top ten. Followed longitudinally, the Seattle patients had been enrolled during active infection.

The sequencing sample was made of peripheral blood. The origin of this receptor is a woman aged 25 to 39 with COVID-19, enrolled during active disease. The rearrangement links TRBV5-6 to TRBJ2-2; TRBD2 might be the D (5 bases). DNA of the CDR3: TGTGCCAGCAGCTTGGGACCGGGAAAAGGGACCGGGGAGCTGTTTTTT. It specifies CASSLGPGKGTGELFF.